This is a list of T cell receptor beta chains from one sample in a study of blood T cell repertoires in COVID-19. The method was immunoSEQ multiplex PCR; TCRdb's version includes in-frame clones alone and lacks a portion of them. This repertoire shows about 170,000 clones, approximately 86% found once; its top ten account for roughly 1.2%. The specimen was peripheral blood. These receptors all stem from a man aged 60-69 years who had recovered from COVID-19. The CDR3 runs from the conserved cysteine through the conserved F or W. The D gene is left open where the match is weak. Only some rows state a clone size, as once, few, many or a class for expanded clones.

D	size	V	J	length	DNA	CDR3
TRBD2	once	TRBV7-2	TRBJ2-3	14	TGTGCCAGCAGCTTGATAGCGGGGACAGATACGCAGTATTTT	CASSLIAGTDTQYF
NA	NA	TRBV5-1	TRBJ1-1	13	TGCGCCAGCAGCATGACAGCGAACACTGAAGCTTTCTTT	CASSMTANTEAFF
TRBD1	NA	TRBV5-1	TRBJ2-5	16	TGCGCCAGCAGCTTCATCGGGACAGGATACCAAGAGACCCAGTACTTC	CASSFIGTGYQETQYF
NA	NA	TRBV19	TRBJ1-5	15	TGTGCCAGTAGTATGGGTAGGGCAGGGGAACAGCCCCAGCATTTT	CASSMGRAGEQPQHF
TRBD1	NA	TRBV4-1	TRBJ1-2	15	TGCGCCAGCAGCCCCGGGGACAGGGTAAACTATGGCTACACCTTC	CASSPGDRVNYGYTF
TRBD1	NA	TRBV12-3/TRBV12-4	TRBJ2-7	12	TGTGCCAGCAGCCTGACAGGGAACGAGCAGTACTTC	CASSLTGNEQYF
TRBD2	NA	TRBV10-3	TRBJ2-1	16	TGTGCCATCAGTGAGGGACTAGCCCCCTCCTACAATGAGCAGTTCTTC	CAISEGLAPSYNEQFF
TRBD2	NA	TRBV7-2	TRBJ2-3	17	TGTGCCAGCAGCACCCGGACTAGCGGGGGGGCAATAGATACGCAGTATTTT	CASSTRTSGGAIDTQYF
TRBD1	NA	TRBV10-1	TRBJ2-1	17	TGCGCCAGCAGTGAGTCGAGAGACAGGGGGCGACACAATGAGCAGTTCTTC	CASSESRDRGRHNEQFF
TRBD1	NA	TRBV3-1/TRBV3-2	TRBJ2-1	12	TGTGCCAGCAGCTTCCGACAGGGGGAACAGTTCTTC	CASSFRQGEQFF
TRBD2	NA	TRBV7-2	TRBJ2-1	16	TGTGCCAGCAGCCTACCCCGGCGGGGGGCTAGGAATGAGCAGTTCTTC	CASSLPRRGARNEQFF
NA	NA	TRBV3-1/TRBV3-2	TRBJ2-7	16	TGTGCCAGCAGCCAAGTCGAAGTGGACAGCCCCTACGAGCAGTACTTC	CASSQVEVDSPYEQYF
NA	NA	TRBV14	TRBJ2-4	13	TGTGCCAGCAGCACCAGCGGAGGGTCGGGTTGGTACTTC	CASSTSGGSGWYF
NA	NA	TRBV7-2	TRBJ2-7	15	TGTGCCAGCAGCTTAGGGCCGGACAAACGAGGCGAGCAGTACTTC	CASSLGPDKRGEQYF
NA	NA	TRBV25-1	TRBJ2-1	11	TGTGCCAGCCGGGTCTCGAGTGAGCAGTTCTTC	CASRVSSEQFF
TRBD1	NA	TRBV19	TRBJ1-5	16	TGTGCCAGTAGTATCAGGGGGCAGGGCCCGAATCAGCCCCAGCATTTT	CASSIRGQGPNQPQHF
TRBD2	once	TRBV19	TRBJ2-5	12	TGTGCCAGTAAGGCCGGGGGGGAGACCCAGTACTTC	CASKAGGETQYF